This entry is about one T cell receptor beta chain. The assay was immunoSEQ multiplex PCR, and TCRdb's table has in-frame clones only and misses some. The sample carries some 33,000 clones, 88% recorded once. This specimen belongs to a study of PD-1 and CTLA-4 blockade in melanoma. V shed 3 bases and J 6 bases; nucleotides not matched to a gene: 7. This CDR3 spans 15 amino acids. The germline V gene encodes CDR1 LGHNA and CDR2 YSLEER. The sample consisted of CD8+ T cells from peripheral blood, taken from a patient given anti-PD-1 treatment. The chain employs TRBV4-3 and TRBJ1-4, with TRBD1 matching over 7 bases. This receptor was taken from a human donor with melanoma. CDR3 protein: CASSQYRGMDEKLFF. Written as DNA, the CDR3 is TGCGCCAGCAGCCAGTACAGGGGAATGGATGAAAAACTGTTTTTT.